The 14 T cell receptor beta chains below were found in one sample sequenced in a study of blood T cell repertoires in COVID-19. Some clones are missing from TCRdb's copy, which holds only in-frame ones; the method was immunoSEQ multiplex PCR. There are approximately 37,000 clones in the sample; 75% to 90% occur only once, and roughly 21% lies in the top ten. The sample consisted of peripheral blood. The receptors were gathered from a man aged 50 to 60 with active COVID-19.

The chain combines TRBV7-2 with TRBJ2-1; tentative D call: TRBD1 (6 bases). The CDR3 has 17 residues. V was clipped by 2 bases and J by 0 bases, with 14 bases between them. Germline V gene lookup returns CDR1 SGHTA and CDR2 FQGNSA. The CDR3 nucleotides are TGTGCCAGCAGCTTAATGGACAGTAGGAGCTCCTACAATGAGCAGTTCTTC. Protein product: CASSLMDSRSSYNEQFF.

For the CDR3, the DNA is TGTGCCAGTAGTATAGAAAGACTAGCGGGTACCGGGGAGCTGTTTTTT. This encodes CASSIERLAGTGELFF. V gene TRBV19 combines with J gene TRBJ2-2; 10 nucleotides match TRBD2. The V gene end was trimmed by 0 bases and the J gene end by 5 bases; junction bases not matched to a gene: 3. Germline V gene data show CDR1 as LNHDA and CDR2 as SQIVND (reference sequence). The CDR3 is made up of 16 amino acids. The entire variable domain, with the rest obtained from reference TRBV19 and TRBJ2-2, is as follows: DGGITQSPKYLFRKEGQNVTLSCEQNLNHDAMYWYRQDPGQGLRLIYYSQIVNDFQKGDIAEGYSVSREKKESFPLTVTSAQKNPTAFYLCASSIERLAGTGELFFGEGSRLTVL.

V gene TRBV30 combines with J gene TRBJ2-1, with unresolved D. Trimming pared 4 bases from V and 4 bases from J, leaving 17 bases between. Germline V gives CDR1 GTSNPN, CDR2 SVGIG (reference sequence). The CDR3 contains 15 residues. The CDR3 loop is CAWTSGPTAYNEQFF. As DNA, the CDR3 is TGTGCCTGGACATCCGGTCCAACAGCTTACAATGAGCAGTTCTTC.

This clone was counted ten times or more. The chain couples TRBV18 to TRBJ2-1; 7 bases are shared with TRBD2. The germline V gene has CDR1 KGHSH and CDR2 LQKENI. J was trimmed by 2 bases and V by 2 bases; bases with no gene match: 6. The CDR3 totals 16 residues. The DNA for the CDR3 is TGTGCCAGCTCACCATCTGCGGGAGATCCCTACAATGAGCAGTTCTTC. Protein product: CASSPSAGDPYNEQFF.

The CDR3 coding sequence is TGCGCCAGCAGTGAGGGGGAGCTGCCCGCCTACGAGCAGTACTTC. This encodes CASSEGELPAYEQYF. The rearrangement uses TRBV10-2 and TRBJ2-7; D might be TRBD2 (5 bases). The V gene lost 2 bases and the J gene lost 2 bases, with 13 bases spanning the gap. The length of the CDR3 is 15 residues. Germline values: CDR1 WSHSY, CDR2 SAAADI.

This clone was observed once. The rearrangement links TRBV28 to TRBJ1-5; 7 bases are a match to TRBD1. Germline V gene data show CDR1 as MDHEN and CDR2 as SYDVKM. After removal of 4 bases from V and 6 bases from J, the junction contained 9 bases not matched to a gene. The CDR3 covers 15 residues. CDR3 sequence: CASSSPEGAGQPQHF. As DNA, the CDR3 is TGTGCCAGCAGTTCCCCCGAGGGGGCTGGTCAGCCCCAGCATTTT.

V and J are TRBV6-1 and TRBJ1-6; the D is unclear. Trimming took 1 base from V and 4 from J, leaving 8 bases between them. The CDR3 length is 15 residues. Germline V gene lookup returns CDR1 MNHNS and CDR2 SASEGT. In DNA, the CDR3 is TGTGCCAGCAGTGAAGGTTGGCAGTATAATTCACCCCTCCACTTT. Translating gives CASSEGWQYNSPLHF.

The chain links TRBV19 to TRBJ2-3; D is unclear. The CDR3 totals 13 residues. CDR1 LNHDA and CDR2 SQIVND come from the germline V gene (reference sequence). Deletions cut 8 bases from V and 0 bases from J, with 9 bases between. The CDR3 DNA follows: TGTGCCAGTTCCTACCCTAGCACAGATACGCAGTATTTT. It specifies CASSYPSTDTQYF.

This clone appeared a few times. The chain is built from TRBV18 and TRBJ1-1, with 7 nucleotides matching TRBD1. Trimming took 5 bases from V and 4 from J; bases not matched to a gene: 7. CDR1 and CDR2 from the germline V gene are KGHSH and LQKENI. The CDR3 spans 14 residues. In DNA form, the CDR3 reads TGTGCCAGCTCAAGACAGGGCTTGAGCACTGAAGCTTTCTTT. The encoded protein is CASSRQGLSTEAFF.

This clone turned up a few times. The chain employs TRBV7-2 and TRBJ2-2; 9 nucleotides line up with TRBD2. CDR3 size: 15 residues. Losses at the gene ends were 4 bases for V and 6 bases for J; bases not matched to a gene: 6. Per germline, CDR1 SGHTA and CDR2 FQGNSA. The CDR3 nucleotides are TGTGCCAGCAGCTCACGGGTAGCGGGAGCCGGGGAGCTGTTTTTT. It specifies CASSSRVAGAGELFF.

The V call is TRBV7-9, the J call TRBJ2-3; the match to TRBD2 covers 10 bases. Germline lookup yields CDR1 SEHNR and CDR2 FQNEAQ (reference sequence). The CDR3 is made up of 16 amino acids. With 3 bases clipped from V and 0 bases from J, the junction kept 3 bases outside the gene matches. The CDR3 is CASSFSGLASTDTQYF. In nucleotides, the CDR3 is TGTGCCAGCAGCTTCTCGGGACTAGCGAGCACAGATACGCAGTATTTT.

The chain carries TRBV18 and TRBJ2-3; 9 bases map to TRBD2. CDR3 length equals 15 residues. With V trimmed by 1 base and J by 4 bases, 3 bases remained unmatched. Germline CDR1 is KGHSH and CDR2 is LQKENI. CDR3 protein: CASSPLAGAPDTQYF. CDR3 nucleotide sequence: TGTGCCAGCTCACCACTAGCGGGAGCGCCAGATACGCAGTATTTT.

The gene calls are TRBV27 and TRBJ2-4; D ambiguous. Germline CDR1 MNHEY, CDR2 SMNVEV (reference sequence). V lost 4 bases to trimming and J lost 6 bases, with 16 bases between them. This CDR3 is built from 15 residues. The CDR3 DNA follows: TGTGCCAGCAGTTCCCTTCCCCGGTCCTTAAACATTCAGTACTTC. This sequence encodes CASSSLPRSLNIQYF.

The V and J genes are TRBV30 and TRBJ1-2; D is ambiguous. This CDR3 is 16 amino acids long. The germline gives CDR1 GTSNPN, CDR2 SVGIG (reference sequence). The V gene lost 3 bases and the J gene lost 4 bases, with 21 bases spanning the gap. This CDR3 reads CAWRSFRGGSGYGYTF. The CDR3 DNA follows: TGTGCCTGGAGGTCATTTCGGGGAGGGAGCGGCTATGGCTACACCTTC.